The clone carrying this TCR beta chain occurred many times. Antigen unknown. This entry belongs to a study of CD8+CD57+ T cells in acquired aplastic anemia. In the study overall: DNA recovered from sorted CD4+ and CD8+ cells had a mean of about 3 ug. General study findings and limits: Overlapping CD8+ CDR3 repertoires of patients and controls contained roughly 27 shared sequences. Significant differences in CD8+ Simpson's diversity were not observed between patients and controls.

The template for TCR beta VDJ and CDR3 sequence profiling was genomic DNA. Each CDR3 protein is one row after TCRdb ran MiXCR on the reads. The table records over 150,000 distinct CDR3 sequences, less than 70% of them present only once. The germline CDR1 and CDR2 sequences are SGHRS and YFSETQ. The CDR3 sequence is 14 residues long. The V gene end was trimmed by 3 bases and the J gene end by 7 bases; junction bases not matched to a gene: 3. The chain uses TRBV5-1 and TRBJ2-1; 11 bases map to TRBD2. The TCR originated in a human donor in good health, serving as a control. Specimen: sorted CD4+, CD8+, or CD8+CD57+ T cells (not recorded which) from PBMCs. The CDR3: CASSSASGGNEQFF. CDR3 DNA: TGCGCCAGCAGCTCCGCTAGCGGGGGGAATGAGCAGTTCTTC.